This TCR beta chain was identified during a study of blood T cell dynamics during melanoma immunotherapy. In the study overall: Standard first-line treatment here was pembrolizumab or nivolumab plus ipilimumab in metastatic melanoma.

The data were produced by immunoSEQ multiplex PCR, yet TCRdb's version contains in-frame clones alone and is incomplete. The table shows over 10,000 clones, with nearly 90% occurring only once. The CDR3 has 13 amino acids. Trimming removed 3 bases from V and 5 bases from J, with 10 bases in between. The V gene's germline CDR1 is MNHEY and CDR2 SMNVEV (reference sequence). Indicated time point: pre-treatment baseline. Disease control meant complete response, partial response or stable disease at 12 weeks. The rearrangement uses TRBV27 and TRBJ2-5; weak D call: TRBD1 (7 bases). This specimen was blood, taken from a patient treated with checkpoint blockade. The TCR was taken from a human donor with melanoma. In DNA form, the CDR3 reads TGTGCCAGCAGTTTTCAGGGGGGTGAGACCCAGTACTTC. Residues: CASSFQGGETQYF.